This T cell receptor (beta chain) was recorded in a study of blood T cell repertoires in COVID-19. Looking at the study overall: The samples span acute and convalescent COVID-19 from the United States, Italy and Spain.

In germline, CDR1 is LGHDT, CDR2 YNNKEL (reference sequence). Germline trimming cut 4 bases from V and 5 bases from J; bases unmatched to any gene: 9. The CDR3 runs 16 residues. This clone has a single count. Profiling relied on immunoSEQ multiplex PCR, and the TCRdb table lists in-frame clones only, not all of them. The sample holds approximately 99,000 clones, 88% seen once. This TCR was sampled from a human donor in a cohort sampled during active COVID-19. Sequencing was carried out using peripheral blood. The V gene is TRBV3-1 (or the pseudogene TRBV3-2), the J gene TRBJ2-1; 9 bases are a match to TRBD2. The CDR3 spells CASSPLGGGANNEQFF. CDR3 coding DNA: TGTGCCAGCAGCCCCCTGGGCGGGGGGGCGAACAATGAGCAGTTCTTC.